This T cell receptor (beta chain) was identified in a study of shared clonotypes between healthy human individuals. Study-level findings and limits: Richness estimates generally favored naive over memory subsets. Sequencing depth was expected to influence donor clonotype sharing. The generation probabilities recorded for non-shared clonotypes fell below those of clonotypes shared by all four donors.

In the CD4+ fraction, cells were divided into CD45RA+ naive and CD45RA-negative memory subsets. The data were produced by immunoSEQ multiplex PCR, yet TCRdb's version contains in-frame clones alone and is incomplete. The sample shows 2 million to 3 million clones, 80% to 95% of them seen only once. V lost 2 bases and J 4 bases, leaving 20 bases between the germline ends. This CDR3 is 17 amino acids long. The germline V gene encodes CDR1 MDHEN and CDR2 SYDVKM. Worth noting for this clone: No antigen is known for it.

This TCR was recovered from a man between 18 and 35 years old in good health. Some clones in this sample may be carry-over from other donors' samples. Source material: naive CD4+ T cells from PBMCs. As for subset: CD45RA+ positively selected. The V call is TRBV28, the J call TRBJ1-2; D is perhaps TRBD1 (5 bases). CDR3 nucleotides: TGTGCCAGCAGTTTACCCGCCTTCGTCGGGGGAGGCTATGGCTACACCTTC. It specifies CASSLPAFVGGGYGYTF.